The rows below give T cell receptor beta chains drawn from one sample of a study of PD-1 blockade in classical Hodgkin lymphoma. Using immunoSEQ multiplex PCR, the repertoire was profiled, and TCRdb retains in-frame clones only, with some absent. The table has about 97,000 clones, approximately 88% seen once. The material sequenced was peripheral blood mononuclear cells (PBMCs), taken at baseline. The receptors derive from a human donor with classical Hodgkin lymphoma. Each CDR3 is given with its conserved first and last residue. A D gene is named only where the DNA matches it firmly. The listing skips clone size in some rows; elsewhere it reads once, few, many or a size class.

DNA: TGCGCCAGCAGCCAAGTGGGGCTAGCGGGAGATCGGTTCTTC
CDR3: CASSQVGLAGDRFF
D: TRBD2
V: TRBV4-1
size: once
J: TRBJ2-1

DNA: TGTGCCAGCAGCTTACACGTGGTTGGTAGCGGTAAGGACACCGGGGAGCTGTTTTTT
CDR3: CASSLHVVGSGKDTGELFF
D: NA
V: TRBV11-2
size: once
J: TRBJ2-2

DNA: TGTGCCAGCATGGCGGGACTAGCGGGTGTTGAGACCCAGTACTTC
CDR3: CASMAGLAGVETQYF
D: TRBD2
V: TRBV11-2
size: NA
J: TRBJ2-5

DNA: TGTGCCAGTACCCGACAGGGAATCCTTGGCTACACCTTC
CDR3: CASTRQGILGYTF
D: TRBD1
V: TRBV19
size: NA
J: TRBJ1-2

DNA: TGTGCCAGCACCCCAGGGGGCCGAGCCACTGAAGCTTTCTTT
CDR3: CASTPGGRATEAFF
D: TRBD1
V: TRBV6-5
size: NA
J: TRBJ1-1

DNA: TGTGCCAGCAGCCCGGGACTAGATGGGAATGAGCAGTTCTTC
CDR3: CASSPGLDGNEQFF
D: TRBD2
V: TRBV6-6
size: NA
J: TRBJ2-1

DNA: TGTGCCACCCACCCCCAGGGACCCAACTATGGCTACACCTTC
CDR3: CATHPQGPNYGYTF
D: NA
V: TRBV19
size: NA
J: TRBJ1-2

DNA: TGTGCCATCAGTGAAAGCACAGATACGCAGTATTTT
CDR3: CAISESTDTQYF
D: NA
V: TRBV10-3
size: NA
J: TRBJ2-3

DNA: TGTGCCAGCAGCCGACAAATTAGCTATGGCTACACCTTC
CDR3: CASSRQISYGYTF
D: NA
V: TRBV28
size: NA
J: TRBJ1-2

DNA: TGCGCCAGCAGCCGTACCGGGACAGGGGCGACCTACGAGCAGTACTTC
CDR3: CASSRTGTGATYEQYF
D: TRBD1
V: TRBV5-1
size: NA
J: TRBJ2-7

DNA: TGTGCCAGCAGCCAAGAGATCGGCCCTAGCACAGATACGCAGTATTTT
CDR3: CASSQEIGPSTDTQYF
D: NA
V: TRBV14
size: NA
J: TRBJ2-3

DNA: TGTGCCAGTAGTCCCCGGGACAGGGGAATCCATGGCTACACCTTC
CDR3: CASSPRDRGIHGYTF
D: TRBD1
V: TRBV19
size: many
J: TRBJ1-2

DNA: TGTGCCAGCAGCCCGGCCGGGACAGGGGCGTACTACGAGCAGTACTTC
CDR3: CASSPAGTGAYYEQYF
D: TRBD1
V: TRBV5-8
size: NA
J: TRBJ2-7

DNA: TGTGCCAGCAGCCTAGACAGGCCACATCAGCCCCAGCATTTT
CDR3: CASSLDRPHQPQHF
D: NA
V: TRBV6-1
size: NA
J: TRBJ1-5

DNA: TGTGCCAGCAGCTTAGATTTCGGGACAGGGTCTGAGACCCAGTACTTC
CDR3: CASSLDFGTGSETQYF
D: TRBD1
V: TRBV11-2
size: few
J: TRBJ2-5

DNA: TGTGCCAGCAGCCAAGACCCGCCTAGCGGGAGTGGAACAGATACGCAGTATTTT
CDR3: CASSQDPPSGSGTDTQYF
D: TRBD2
V: TRBV14
size: NA
J: TRBJ2-3

DNA: TGTGCCAGCAGCTTCCGCAGGGGACAGGGGTTCGGCGAGCAGTACTTC
CDR3: CASSFRRGQGFGEQYF
D: TRBD1
V: TRBV7-9
size: NA
J: TRBJ2-7

DNA: TGTGCCAGCAGCTTCCGGGACTCCGAGTGGGATGAGCAGTTCTTC
CDR3: CASSFRDSEWDEQFF
D: NA
V: TRBV7-2
size: NA
J: TRBJ2-1

DNA: TGTGCCAGCAGCCCCGGGACCCGAGGCGGCGAGCAGTACTTC
CDR3: CASSPGTRGGEQYF
D: NA
V: TRBV14
size: NA
J: TRBJ2-7

DNA: TGCGCCAGCAGCTTGGAGTCCGGGACTAGAAGTCCCCCTTCCTACAATGAGCAGTTCTTC
CDR3: CASSLESGTRSPPSYNEQFF
D: TRBD2
V: TRBV5-1
size: NA
J: TRBJ2-1

DNA: TGTGCCAGCAGCGTAGGACAGGGCTTTACTAACTATGGCTACACCTTC
CDR3: CASSVGQGFTNYGYTF
D: TRBD1
V: TRBV9
size: NA
J: TRBJ1-2

DNA: TGTGCCAGCAATCCGGGCCCCGGACGGGAACTGTTTTTT
CDR3: CASNPGPGRELFF
D: NA
V: TRBV14
size: NA
J: TRBJ1-4

DNA: TGTGCCAGCAGCCCACGGGTCTCAGGCGAGCAGTACTTC
CDR3: CASSPRVSGEQYF
D: NA
V: TRBV14
size: NA
J: TRBJ2-7

DNA: TGTGCCAGTAAAACGGGACAGGGGTTGAACACTGAAGCTTTCTTT
CDR3: CASKTGQGLNTEAFF
D: TRBD1
V: TRBV10-3
size: few
J: TRBJ1-1

DNA: TGTGCCAGCAGCGTAACTAGCGGGAACACCGGGGAGCTGTTTTTT
CDR3: CASSVTSGNTGELFF
D: TRBD2
V: TRBV9
size: NA
J: TRBJ2-2

DNA: TGCGCCAGCAGCTTGTGGGGAGCGGGCACAGATACGCAGTATTTT
CDR3: CASSLWGAGTDTQYF
D: NA
V: TRBV5-1
size: NA
J: TRBJ2-3

DNA: TGTGCCAGCAGCTTGGAGGGGGCAGGGCCCACTGAAGCTTTCTTT
CDR3: CASSLEGAGPTEAFF
D: TRBD1
V: TRBV5-6
size: few
J: TRBJ1-1

DNA: TGTGCCAGTAGTACCCTGACAGGGGCAGGCACCGGGGAGCTGTTTTTT
CDR3: CASSTLTGAGTGELFF
D: TRBD1
V: TRBV19
size: NA
J: TRBJ2-2

DNA: TGTGCCAGCAGCGAGGGGGGCAATCAGCCCCAGCATTTT
CDR3: CASSEGGNQPQHF
D: NA
V: TRBV2
size: few
J: TRBJ1-5

DNA: TGTGCCAGCAGCGTAGATCAGGGCGGGAGCGGTGTGGAGACCCAGTACTTC
CDR3: CASSVDQGGSGVETQYF
D: TRBD2
V: TRBV9
size: NA
J: TRBJ2-5

DNA: TGCGCCAGTGGAAGAGAGACAGGGAATGAAAAACTGTTTTTT
CDR3: CASGRETGNEKLFF
D: TRBD1
V: TRBV5-1
size: NA
J: TRBJ1-4

DNA: TGTGCCAGCAGGACAGGGCAGGCGGGGGCCAACGTCCTGACTTTC
CDR3: CASRTGQAGANVLTF
D: TRBD1
V: TRBV2
size: NA
J: TRBJ2-6

DNA: TGCGCCAGCAGCATATCCGGGACAGTCAATCAGCCCCAGCATTTT
CDR3: CASSISGTVNQPQHF
D: TRBD1
V: TRBV5-1
size: NA
J: TRBJ1-5

DNA: TGTGCCAGCAGCTCCGGTGGCGGGAGGGGGACCCAGTACTTC
CDR3: CASSSGGGRGTQYF
D: TRBD2
V: TRBV9
size: NA
J: TRBJ2-5

DNA: TGTGCCAGTCACATTTTTTCGGGACAGGGATCCTACGAGCAGTACTTC
CDR3: CASHIFSGQGSYEQYF
D: TRBD1
V: TRBV5-4
size: once
J: TRBJ2-7